The 21 T cell receptor beta chains below come from one sample, sequenced in a study of Ad26.COV2.S vaccination and SARS-CoV-2 variants. Treatment here: over 15 received Ad26.COV2.S at low or high dose, single or two shots; 5 received placebo; per-sample allocation not given. On day 63 after the first injection, vaccine and placebo recipients gave samples. The table came from immunoSEQ multiplex PCR; TCRdb's copy has only in-frame clones and leaves some out. In the table there are about 680,000 clones, more than 80% of which are singletons. The sequenced sample was peripheral blood, obtained in a trial of Ad26.COV2.S vaccine versus placebo. The receptor set was obtained from a person aged 18 to 59 who received the Ad26.COV2.S COVID-19 vaccine or a placebo.

CDR3 nucleotides: TGTGCCAGCAGCAAGACTAGCCAGAGCTCCTACGAGCAGTACTTC. This translates into CASSKTSQSSYEQYF. V usage is TRBV7-2 and J usage is TRBJ2-7, with 7 bases aligning to TRBD2. V gave up 5 bases and J gave up 0 bases; unmatched junction bases: 7. Germline CDR1 and CDR2: SGHTA and FQGNSA. CDR3 length: 15 residues.

The chain uses TRBV10-3 and TRBJ1-5; D possibly corresponds to TRBD1 (6 bases). In germline, CDR1 is ENHRY, CDR2 SYGVKD. V gave up 4 bases and J gave up 0 bases, with 10 bases separating them. The CDR3 runs to 15 residues. The CDR3 bases are TGTGCCATCAGTGCCCTAGGGGGTAGCAATCAGCCCCAGCATTTT. This translates into CAISALGGSNQPQHF.

The V gene is TRBV10-3, the J gene TRBJ2-1, with unresolved D. The CDR3 sequence is 12 residues long. Trimming removed 0 bases at V and 9 bases at J, with 6 bases between. CDR1 and CDR2 (germline): ENHRY, SYGVKD. CDR3 DNA: TGTGCCATCAGTGAGTCTTTTGGTGAGCAGTTCTTC. Its translation is CAISESFGEQFF.

This clone appeared a few times. The V and J genes are TRBV7-9 and TRBJ1-4; D is undetermined. The CDR3 is 14 residues long. CDR1 is SEHNR, CDR2 FQNEAQ, per germline (reference sequence). Trimming removed 8 bases from V and 2 bases from J, with 12 bases in between. CDR3 DNA sequence: TGTGCCAGCCGGAATGAAGGCACTAATGAAAAACTGTTTTTT. Translation gives CASRNEGTNEKLFF.

The chain joins TRBV11-2 to TRBJ2-1; D gene unclear. Germline loops: CDR1 SGHAT, CDR2 FQNNGV. V lost 0 bases to trimming and J lost 3 bases, with 6 bases between them. The CDR3 spans 14 residues. The DNA for the CDR3 is TGTGCCAGCAGCTTAGAGGGGATCTACAATGAGCAGTTCTTC. Protein product: CASSLEGIYNEQFF.

This clone was found a few times. The gene calls are TRBV16 and TRBJ2-7; 7 bases match TRBD1. The CDR3 sequence is 14 residues long. Germline loops: CDR1 KGHSY, CDR2 FQNENV. J was trimmed by 3 bases and V by 3 bases; bases with no gene match: 5. CDR3 residues: CASSQSDRVYEQYF. The CDR3 DNA sequence: TGTGCCAGCAGCCAGTCAGACAGGGTCTACGAGCAGTACTTC.

The J gene is TRBJ1-1, the V gene TRBV6-5; 9 bases map to TRBD1. The CDR3 has 14 amino acids. Trimming at V came to 8 bases and at J to 10 bases, leaving 14 bases not matched to a gene. Germline CDR1 reads MNHEY; CDR2 reads SVGAGI. In DNA form, the CDR3 reads TGTGCCAGCGATTCGGGACAGGGACCTATCTCAGCTTTCTTT. This translates into CASDSGQGPISAFF.

CDR3 nucleotides: TGTGCCAGCAGCTTAGAGGTGGGAGCTGGAAACACCATATATTTT. It translates to CASSLEVGAGNTIYF. The V and J genes are TRBV11-1 and TRBJ1-3; D is unresolved. The germline gives CDR1 SGHAT, CDR2 FQDESV (reference sequence). V was shortened by 1 base and J by 2 bases, with 9 bases between the two germline ends. The length of the CDR3 is 15 residues.

This rearrangement joins TRBV7-8 to TRBJ2-7, with 10 bases lining up with TRBD2. The V gene end was trimmed by 1 base and the J gene end by 7 bases; junction bases not matched to a gene: 10. Germline lookup yields CDR1 SGHVS and CDR2 FQNEAQ. CDR3 size: 16 residues. CDR3 in DNA: TGTGCCAGCAGCTTAGAAGCGGGAGGGCCTTTGGATGAGCAGTACTTC. It yields the protein CASSLEAGGPLDEQYF.

This clone was counted only a few times. The V gene is TRBV7-8, the J gene TRBJ1-1; D gene ambiguous. The CDR3 length is 12 residues. V was clipped by 3 bases and J by 4 bases, with 6 bases between them. The germline CDR1 and CDR2 sequences are SGHVS and FQNEAQ. The CDR3 DNA reads as TGTGCCAGCAGCTTGGGAAGCACTGAAGCTTTCTTT. Protein: CASSLGSTEAFF.

This chain joins TRBV3-1 (or the pseudogene TRBV3-2) and TRBJ2-5; a weak D match, TRBD2 (5 bases). V lost 3 bases and J lost 3, with 5 bases in between. This CDR3 region has 12 residues. Germline CDR1 reads LGHDT; CDR2 reads YNNKEL (reference sequence). The CDR3 coding sequence is TGTGCCAGCAGCCAGACTAAAGAGACCCAGTACTTC. It yields the protein CASSQTKETQYF.

V and J are TRBV7-2 and TRBJ2-6, with D possibly TRBD1 on 5 matching bases. V was trimmed by 1 base and J by 0 bases, leaving 10 bases between them. The CDR3 is made up of 17 amino acids. The germline V gene has CDR1 SGHTA and CDR2 FQGNSA. Here the CDR3 DNA reads TGTGCCAGCAGCTTAGTCGCGACAGCCTCTGGGGCCAACGTCCTGACTTTC. It codes for CASSLVATASGANVLTF.

The chain employs TRBV7-4 and TRBJ1-4; 7 positions agree with TRBD1. After removal of 5 bases from V and 3 bases from J, the junction contained 12 bases not matched to a gene. There are 17 residues in the CDR3. Germline V CDR1 and CDR2: SGHVT, SQSDAQ. CDR3 in amino acids: CASSHRRRGLPNEKLFF. In DNA form, the CDR3 reads TGTGCCAGCAGCCACCGGCGAAGGGGGCTTCCTAATGAAAAACTGTTTTTT.

The chain recombines TRBV19 with TRBJ2-2; D is unclear. The V gene's germline CDR1 is LNHDA and CDR2 SQIVND (reference sequence). CDR3 length: 14 amino acids. V was cut by 0 bases and J by 4 bases, with 6 bases left in between. The CDR3 loop is CASSIDFRTGELFF. Written as DNA, the CDR3 is TGTGCCAGTAGTATAGATTTTCGCACCGGGGAGCTGTTTTTT.

The chain links TRBV5-1 to TRBJ2-2; 9 nucleotides align to TRBD1. The germline gives CDR1 SGHRS, CDR2 YFSETQ. This CDR3 comprises 15 residues. With 4 bases clipped from V and 3 bases from J, the junction kept 4 bases outside the gene matches. The CDR3 sequence is CASSPRTGDTGELFF. Here the CDR3 DNA reads TGCGCCAGCAGCCCTCGGACAGGGGACACCGGGGAGCTGTTTTTT.

The rearrangement joins TRBV7-8 to TRBJ2-7; TRBD1 might be the D (6 bases). V was clipped by 3 bases and J by 5 bases, with 17 bases between them. This CDR3 spans 15 amino acids. The germline gives CDR1 SGHVS, CDR2 FQNEAQ. The CDR3 is CASSFLQQGLHEQYF. In DNA form, the CDR3 reads TGTGCCAGCAGCTTTCTTCAACAGGGTCTTCACGAGCAGTACTTC.

V is TRBV5-1 and J is TRBJ2-3, with 9 bases fitting TRBD2. The CDR3 loop spans 16 amino acids. The V and J ends lost 4 bases and 2 bases, in that order; junction bases with no gene match: 8. CDR1 and CDR2 from the germline V gene are SGHRS and YFSETQ. This chain's CDR3 is CASSPGTSRHTDTQYF. The CDR3 bases are TGCGCCAGCAGCCCGGGGACTAGCAGGCACACAGATACGCAGTATTTT.

V gene TRBV6-4 combines with J gene TRBJ2-3; D is ambiguous. Per the germline V gene, CDR1 is MRHNA and CDR2 is SNTAGT. V was pared by 8 bases and J by 5 bases, with 8 bases between. The CDR3 runs to 11 residues. CDR3 in amino acids: CASGSGDTQYF. In DNA form, the CDR3 reads TGTGCCAGCGGCTCCGGAGATACGCAGTATTTT.

The V gene is TRBV27, the J gene TRBJ2-7; 9 bases map to TRBD1. J lost 7 bases, V lost 8 bases, and 6 bases had no gene match. Germline values: CDR1 MNHEY, CDR2 SMNVEV (reference sequence). The CDR3 extends over 12 amino acids. Here the CDR3 DNA reads TGTGCCAGCGGGGACAGGGCAAGGGAGCAGTACTTC. Amino acids: CASGDRAREQYF.

V is TRBV7-9 and J is TRBJ1-4; 9 bases align to TRBD1. The CDR3 sequence is 15 residues long. CDR1 is SEHNR and CDR2 is FQNEAQ in the germline V gene (reference sequence). Losses at the gene ends were 5 bases for V and 8 bases for J; bases not matched to a gene: 9. Written as DNA, the CDR3 is TGTGCCAGCAGCCGTAGCGGGACAGGGCGGGAAAAACTGTTTTTT. Protein product: CASSRSGTGREKLFF.

This CDR3 reads CASSQGPSNTGELFF. For the CDR3, the DNA is TGCGCCAGCAGCCAGGGACCATCGAACACCGGGGAGCTGTTTTTT. The chain is built from TRBV5-1 and TRBJ2-2; D tentatively fits TRBD1 or TRBD2 (5 bases each). CDR3 length: 15 residues. V was pared by 4 bases and J by 0 bases, with 10 bases between. Per germline, CDR1 SGHRS and CDR2 YFSETQ.